This entry lists 27 T cell receptor beta chains sequenced from one sample in a study of T cells in localized non-small cell lung cancer. Clones were read by immunoSEQ multiplex PCR, and TCRdb kept only the in-frame ones, dropping some. The sample shows about 33,000 clones, roughly 90% of them seen only once. The sequenced sample was peripheral blood, obtained before any cancer treatment. These receptors were collected from a man between 40 and 70 years old with stage I lung adenocarcinoma.

CDR3 region: CASITDRYEQYF. The CDR3 DNA reads as TGCGCCAGCATTACCGACAGGTACGAGCAGTACTTC. This chain connects TRBV10-2 to TRBJ2-7, with TRBD1 as a possible D gene (6 bases). The CDR3 runs 12 residues. Germline V gene lookup returns CDR1 WSHSY and CDR2 SAAADI. V was clipped by 7 bases and J by 4 bases, with 11 bases between them.

J is TRBJ1-4 and V is TRBV2; a weak D match, TRBD1 (6 bases). The CDR3 covers 13 residues. Germline CDR1 and CDR2: SNHLY and FYNNEI. Trimming shortened V by 7 bases and J by 4 bases, and 10 bases separated the two germline ends. For the CDR3, the DNA is TGTGCCAGCACCCGGGGGCTTAATGAAAAACTGTTTTTT. It codes for CASTRGLNEKLFF.

The J gene is TRBJ2-5, the V gene TRBV19; D is unresolved. Deletions cut 4 bases from V and 2 bases from J, with 5 bases between. Germline V CDR1 and CDR2: LNHDA, SQIVND (reference sequence). The CDR3 runs to 12 residues. CDR3 sequence reads: CASSNRQETQYF. In DNA form, the CDR3 reads TGTGCCAGTAGTAACAGACAAGAGACCCAGTACTTC. Complete variable domain (other parts from reference TRBV19 and TRBJ2-5): DGGITQSPKYLFRKEGQNVTLSCEQNLNHDAMYWYRQDPGQGLRLIYYSQIVNDFQKGDIAEGYSVSREKKESFPLTVTSAQKNPTAFYLCASSNRQETQYFGPGTRLLVL.

The genes are TRBV6-1 and TRBJ2-1; D uncertain. Per germline, CDR1 MNHNS and CDR2 SASEGT. The CDR3 loop spans 14 amino acids. Trimming cost V 4 bases and J 6 bases, with 13 bases left between them. CDR3 sequence reads: CASSAPGSLNEQFF. The CDR3 DNA follows: TGTGCCAGCAGTGCCCCGGGCAGCCTCAATGAGCAGTTCTTC.

The chain links TRBV6-1 to TRBJ1-4, with 7 bases that match TRBD1. Trimming cost V 2 bases and J 11 bases; bases outside gene matches: 8. CDR1 MNHNS and CDR2 SASEGT come from the germline V gene. The CDR3 has 14 amino acids. Here the CDR3 DNA reads TGTGCCAGCAGTGAAAGTGGGGGACAGTGGAAACTGTTTTTT. Protein product: CASSESGGQWKLFF.

This chain connects TRBV11-2 to TRBJ2-2; D is uncertain. The CDR3 extends over 12 amino acids. Trimming took off 4 bases at V and 7 bases at J, with 7 bases between the two ends. CDR1 is SGHAT and CDR2 is FQNNGV in the germline V gene. The CDR3 DNA sequence: TGTGCCAGCAGCTCCTCATACGGGGAGCTGTTTTTT. Protein product: CASSSSYGELFF.

The rearrangement links TRBV14 to TRBJ2-7; TRBD2 is a possible D gene (5 bases). V lost 4 bases and J lost 5, with 9 bases in between. Per the germline V gene, CDR1 is SGHDN and CDR2 is FVKESK. The CDR3 is made up of 12 amino acids. The CDR3 nucleotides read TGTGCCAGCAGCCCTCGGGGAGACGAGCAGTACTTC. This sequence encodes CASSPRGDEQYF.

The rearrangement uses TRBV2 and TRBJ1-1; D is uncertain. CDR1 is SNHLY, CDR2 FYNNEI, per germline. The CDR3 extends over 15 amino acids. V lost 4 bases, J lost 0 bases, and 12 bases lay in between. The CDR3 is CASSVQQNMNTEAFF. The CDR3 DNA reads as TGTGCCAGCAGTGTTCAACAGAACATGAACACTGAAGCTTTCTTT.

This sequence joins TRBV30 and TRBJ1-1, with D possibly TRBD1 on 5 matching bases. Germline lookup yields CDR1 GTSNPN and CDR2 SVGIG (reference sequence). V shed 7 bases and J shed 3 bases, with 9 bases lying between them. The CDR3 runs 11 residues. The CDR3 nucleotides read TGTGCCTCGGGGGAGGACACTGAAGCTTTCTTT. It yields the protein CASGEDTEAFF.

V usage is TRBV12-5 and J usage is TRBJ2-7; D tentatively fits TRBD1 or TRBD2 (5 bases each). The CDR3 totals 15 residues. Per the germline V gene, CDR1 is LGHNT and CDR2 is FRNRAP. Between the trimmed V and J ends, which lost 7 bases and 3 bases, there was a span of 19 bases. As DNA, the CDR3 is TGTGCTAGTGCCTTAGGGACCGGGGCCCACTACGAGCAGTACTTC. Protein product: CASALGTGAHYEQYF.

The J gene is TRBJ2-6, the V gene TRBV9; 7 nucleotides match TRBD2. This CDR3 spans 20 amino acids. Germline CDR1 reads SGDLS; CDR2 reads YYNGEE. V lost 0 bases and J lost 0; bases outside the gene matches: 12. CDR3 sequence (DNA): TGTGCCAGCAGCGTAGAAGTTGGCGGGAGAGAGACCTCTGGGGCCAACGTCCTGACTTTC. This encodes CASSVEVGGRETSGANVLTF.

The sample holds a few counts of this clone. The chain uses TRBV5-1 and TRBJ2-7, with D possibly being TRBD1 or TRBD2 (6 bases each). Trimming removed 0 bases from V and 2 bases from J, with 15 bases in between. Germline loops: CDR1 SGHRS, CDR2 YFSETQ. The CDR3 runs to 16 residues. The DNA for the CDR3 is TGCGCCAGCAGCTTGGTAGGGGGGATCCTCACCTACGAGCAGTACTTC. Its protein product is CASSLVGGILTYEQYF.

V is TRBV29-1 and J is TRBJ2-6; tentatively, D is TRBD2 (5 bases). Between the trimmed V and J ends, which lost 6 bases and 1 base, there was a span of 10 bases. The length of the CDR3 is 14 residues. Germline-derived CDR1 and CDR2 are SQVTM and ANQGSEA. CDR3 residues: CSVMTGSGANVLTF. In DNA form, the CDR3 reads TGCAGCGTGATGACGGGATCTGGGGCCAACGTCCTGACTTTC.

The V call is TRBV19, the J call TRBJ2-4; possibly TRBD1 for D (5 bases). Germline loops: CDR1 LNHDA, CDR2 SQIVND (reference sequence). V lost 3 bases, J lost 4 bases, and 7 bases lay in between. The CDR3 has 13 residues. In DNA form, the CDR3 reads TGTGCCAGTAGTATTAACAGGAAAAACATTCAGTACTTC. Translating it yields CASSINRKNIQYF.

The table lists this clone with a few counts. The CDR3 DNA is TGTGCCAGCAAGCCGACAGGGATTCAGCCCCAGCATTTT. It translates to CASKPTGIQPQHF. The V and J genes are TRBV6-1 and TRBJ1-5, with 7 bases identical to TRBD1. This CDR3 spans 13 amino acids. Germline loops: CDR1 MNHNS, CDR2 SASEGT. The junction had 6 bases not matched to a gene; V was cut back by 7 bases and J by 6 bases.

The chain employs TRBV7-9 and TRBJ1-2; 7 bases are a match to TRBD1. The CDR3 totals 14 residues. CDR1 SEHNR and CDR2 FQNEAQ come from the germline V gene (reference sequence). The trim removed 5 bases at V and 8 bases at J, leaving 11 bases unmatched. The chain's CDR3 is CASSERTGTEGYTF. The CDR3, as DNA: TGTGCCAGCAGCGAGCGGACGGGGACAGAAGGCTACACCTTC.

The gene calls are TRBV30 and TRBJ2-2; D remains ambiguous. This CDR3 is built from 10 residues. The ends were cut back, 3 bases at V and 8 bases at J, with 4 bases in the middle. Germline V gene lookup returns CDR1 GTSNPN and CDR2 SVGIG (reference sequence). The CDR3 loop is CAWRWGELFF. The CDR3 bases are TGTGCCTGGAGGTGGGGGGAGCTGTTTTTT. Together with reference TRBV30 and TRBJ2-2, the CDR3 gives the full variable domain: SQTIHQWPATLVQPVGSPLSLECTVEGTSNPNLYWYRQAAGRGLQLLFYSVGIGQISSEVPQNLSASRPQDRQFILSSKKLLLSDSGFYLCAWRWGELFFGEGSRLTVL.

The CDR3: CASRGQVYEQFF. The CDR3 region has the DNA TGTGCCAGCAGAGGACAGGTTTATGAGCAGTTCTTC. The chain is built from TRBV6-1 and TRBJ2-1, with 7 bases lining up with TRBD1. V lost 6 bases and J lost 8; bases outside the gene matches: 4. Germline CDR1 MNHNS, CDR2 SASEGT. The CDR3 sequence is 12 residues long.

The chain recombines TRBV10-3 with TRBJ1-2, with D perhaps matching TRBD1 (5 bases). Germline values: CDR1 ENHRY, CDR2 SYGVKD. Deletions cut 11 bases from V and 2 bases from J, with 15 bases between. This CDR3 comprises 13 residues. CDR3 coding DNA: TGTGCCTCGAGGGGTGAACCGAACTATGGCTACACCTTC. Its translation: CASRGEPNYGYTF.

The genes are TRBV14 and TRBJ2-5, with no clear D. The better agreement between TRBJ2-7 and the DNA end casts doubt on the J call. Germline V gene lookup returns CDR1 SGHDN and CDR2 FVKESK. This CDR3 is 14 amino acids long. DNA for the CDR3: TGTGCCAGCAGCCCCTCTGCCGGAGCCTACGAGCAGTACTTC. It yields the protein CASSPSAGAYEQYF.

This chain joins TRBV10-1 and TRBJ1-1; 7 bases are a match to TRBD1. The germline CDR1 and CDR2 sequences are WNHNN and SYGVQD (reference sequence). The ends lost 8 bases at V and 6 bases at J; junction bases unmatched: 6. The CDR3 contains 12 residues. The chain's CDR3 is CASRGQSSEAFF. The CDR3 region has the DNA TGCGCCAGCCGGGGACAGTCGTCTGAAGCTTTCTTT.

The V call is TRBV5-5, the J call TRBJ1-2; D gene ambiguous. The CDR3 extends over 14 amino acids. Looked up from germline, CDR1 is SGHKS and CDR2 is YYEKEE (reference sequence). V lost 1 base and J 4 bases, leaving 11 bases between the germline ends. CDR3 sequence (DNA): TGTGCCAGCAGCTTGTTAGACGGCAGCTATGGCTACACCTTC. This codes for CASSLLDGSYGYTF.

This chain links TRBV2 with TRBJ1-1; TRBD1 is a possible D gene (5 bases). The CDR3 totals 15 residues. V was trimmed by 2 bases and J by 2 bases, leaving 12 bases between them. Germline CDR1 SNHLY, CDR2 FYNNEI. CDR3 sequence (DNA): TGTGCCAGCAGTGAATTGGGGGGGGGAAACACTGAAGCTTTCTTT. Its translation is CASSELGGGNTEAFF.

The chain has TRBV19 and TRBJ1-2; D might be TRBD1 (6 bases). Deletions cut 4 bases from V and 4 bases from J, with 10 bases between. Germline V gene lookup returns CDR1 LNHDA and CDR2 SQIVND (reference sequence). This CDR3 has 13 residues. The CDR3 nucleotides read TGTGCCAGTAGTACAGGGGATGGCTATGGCTACACCTTC. Encoded protein: CASSTGDGYGYTF.

This chain links TRBV19 with TRBJ2-3, with 10 bases matching TRBD2. Germline V CDR1 and CDR2: LNHDA, SQIVND (reference sequence). V trimming: 3 bases; J trimming: 3 bases; junction bases outside the gene matches: 3. This CDR3 has 15 amino acids. The CDR3 loop is CASSIGTSETDTQYF. DNA of the CDR3: TGTGCCAGTAGTATCGGGACTAGCGAAACAGATACGCAGTATTTT.

This chain links TRBV7-2 with TRBJ2-7, with D hard to call. CDR1 is SGHTA, CDR2 FQGNSA, per germline. This CDR3 is 13 amino acids long. V lost 3 bases and J 6 bases, leaving 12 bases between the germline ends. The CDR3 protein is CASSFTWDSEQYF. The CDR3 DNA is TGTGCCAGCAGCTTTACTTGGGATTCCGAGCAGTACTTC.

The chain couples TRBV19 to TRBJ2-2; 9 nucleotides agree with TRBD1. Germline CDR1 LNHDA, CDR2 SQIVND (reference sequence). Unmatched junction bases numbered 1, after V lost 3 bases and J lost 5 bases. The CDR3 length is 14 residues. CDR3 in amino acids: CASSMGQGTGELFF. CDR3 bases: TGTGCCAGTAGTATGGGACAGGGAACCGGGGAGCTGTTTTTT. Together with reference TRBV19 and TRBJ2-2, the CDR3 gives the full variable domain: DGGITQSPKYLFRKEGQNVTLSCEQNLNHDAMYWYRQDPGQGLRLIYYSQIVNDFQKGDIAEGYSVSREKKESFPLTVTSAQKNPTAFYLCASSMGQGTGELFFGEGSRLTVL.